A selection of T cell receptor beta chains follows, all from one sample in a study of T cells in narcolepsy. TCRdb keeps only in-frame clones here, not all; method: immunoSEQ multiplex PCR. The sample includes tens of thousands of clones, around 78% of them seen just once. Input material: CD45RA- memory CD4+ T cells from PBMCs. The source is a human donor with narcolepsy. The CDR3 runs from the conserved cysteine through the conserved F or W. The D gene is left open where the match is weak.

J,D,V,length,CDR3
TRBJ2-3,TRBD2,TRBV2,16,CASKRTTSGFTDTQYF
TRBJ2-3,TRBD2,TRBV5-4,14,CASSQDSGEYTQYF
TRBJ2-1,TRBD2,TRBV15,18,CATSRVGTSGGNYNEQFF
TRBJ2-7,-,TRBV10-2,13,CASRVPPSYEQYF
TRBJ2-7,-,TRBV18,13,CASHQDGGYEQYF
TRBJ2-5,-,TRBV27,14,CASSPRWGSETQYF
TRBJ1-6,-,TRBV6-1,14,CASSADRTNSPLHF
TRBJ2-1,TRBD2,TRBV7-3,16,CASSLRLAGGQDEQFF
TRBJ1-1,-,TRBV6-5,13,CASRPLWGTEAFF
TRBJ1-2,-,TRBV7-8,13,CASSLLQGYGYTF
TRBJ2-5,-,TRBV30,12,CAWRNSWGEQYF
TRBJ2-7,TRBD1,TRBV5-1,16,CASSVTGTGAIYEQYF
TRBJ1-3,-,TRBV9,16,CASSVGFGGGENTIYF
TRBJ2-5,-,TRBV10-2,15,CASSASLGTQETQYF
TRBJ1-5,-,TRBV6-6,15,CASRSGSSSNQPQHF
TRBJ2-7,TRBD1,TRBV5-1,15,CASSLGGTGLYEQYF
TRBJ1-2,TRBD1,TRBV5-1,13,CASSGQGMGGYTF
TRBJ1-1,-,TRBV7-2,15,CASSLNSQIAQGAFF
TRBJ2-3,TRBD2,TRBV10-1,16,CASSPRLAGGTDTQYF
TRBJ1-5,-,TRBV5-3,11,CARSLNQPQHF
TRBJ1-1,-,TRBV30,11,CAWSVKSEAFF
TRBJ2-4,TRBD2,TRBV18,17,CASSPPGTSGGINIQYF
TRBJ1-2,TRBD1,TRBV9,13,CASSNDRGYGYTF
TRBJ1-6,-,TRBV5-5,15,CASSYTPGENSPLHF
TRBJ1-5,TRBD1,TRBV27,16,CASRIKGTASNQPQHF
TRBJ2-3,TRBD1,TRBV5-4,16,CASSLDSRGLTDTQYF
TRBJ2-4,-,TRBV25-1,13,CASSEGGKNIQYF
TRBJ1-1,TRBD1,TRBV2,13,CASSVTGISEAFF
TRBJ2-6,-,TRBV6-6,15,CASSYSGSGANVLTF
TRBJ2-1,TRBD2,TRBV6-5,15,CASSRLAGEDNEQFF
TRBJ2-4,-,TRBV5-1,14,CASSGGDVKNIQYF
TRBJ2-5,-,TRBV7-7,14,CASSPRVSEETQYF
TRBJ1-5,-,TRBV5-5,16,CASSSTEGLSNQPQHF
TRBJ1-2,-,TRBV10-2,14,CASRPQGRDNGYTF
TRBJ2-7,-,TRBV7-2,12,CASSMDSYEQYF
TRBJ2-1,TRBD2,TRBV2,15,CASNLGGGPHNEQFF
TRBJ1-1,-,TRBV18,13,CASSTTRATEAFF
TRBJ2-3,-,TRBV7-9,12,CASSSEADTQYF
TRBJ2-1,-,TRBV11-3,13,CASSSYSYNEQFF
TRBJ2-1,TRBD2,TRBV14,14,CASSQVLAGGRQFF
TRBJ1-4,TRBD1,TRBV7-2,15,CASSLGQGRVEKLFF
TRBJ1-6,TRBD1,TRBV27,16,CASSLRQGARNSPLHF
TRBJ2-7,TRBD2,TRBV7-2,14,CASSPRLAGAEQYF
TRBJ1-2,-,TRBV4-3,16,CASSQPTGPRNYGYTF
TRBJ1-6,TRBD1,TRBV15,16,CATSSRQGLINSPLHF
TRBJ1-6,-,TRBV21-1,18,CASSIPGRTTSYNSPLHF
TRBJ2-2,TRBD2,TRBV6-5,15,CASGTSGGNTGELFF
TRBJ2-7,TRBD1,TRBV6-5,15,CASSYSGQGAREQYF
TRBJ2-3,TRBD2,TRBV5-1,16,CASSLVLAGISDTQYF
TRBJ2-2,TRBD1,TRBV2,16,CASSEIGQGAAGELFF
TRBJ1-2,TRBD1,TRBV6-1,13,CASREDRAGGYTF
TRBJ1-1,TRBD1,TRBV5-1,13,CASSFTGGTEAFF
TRBJ1-4,TRBD1,TRBV7-2,15,CASSLTGQGYEKLFF
TRBJ1-1,-,TRBV6-5,16,CASSYSGTGYLTEAFF
TRBJ2-7,TRBD1,TRBV5-4,14,CASSPPGQPYEQYF
TRBJ1-2,TRBD1,TRBV6-1,16,CASSGALGTGVGGYTF
TRBJ2-7,TRBD1,TRBV18,15,CASSPGTGGRGEQYF